Reported below is one T cell receptor (beta chain). Libraries were prepared by immunoSEQ multiplex PCR; TCRdb keeps only in-frame clonotypes and omits some of them. This sample has around 50,000 clones; 90% to 95% occur once, and the top ten carry 10% to 15%. Trimming pared 0 bases from V and 10 bases from J, leaving 13 bases between. The CDR3 runs 15 residues. Germline V lookup: CDR1 MNHNS, CDR2 SASEGT. The record originates from a study of OX40 agonist ivuxolimab in advanced cancers. This receptor was taken from an adult with an advanced solid tumor such as melanoma, head and neck, liver or kidney cancer. This sample comprised CD4+ or CD8+ T cells sorted from blood, obtained in a trial of the OX40 agonist ivuxolimab. The chain links TRBV6-1 to TRBJ1-6; D is undetermined. The CDR3 nucleotides read TGTGCCAGCAGTGAAGCCCGTAGTCAGGTCTCACCCCTCCACTTT. Amino acids: CASSEARSQVSPLHF.